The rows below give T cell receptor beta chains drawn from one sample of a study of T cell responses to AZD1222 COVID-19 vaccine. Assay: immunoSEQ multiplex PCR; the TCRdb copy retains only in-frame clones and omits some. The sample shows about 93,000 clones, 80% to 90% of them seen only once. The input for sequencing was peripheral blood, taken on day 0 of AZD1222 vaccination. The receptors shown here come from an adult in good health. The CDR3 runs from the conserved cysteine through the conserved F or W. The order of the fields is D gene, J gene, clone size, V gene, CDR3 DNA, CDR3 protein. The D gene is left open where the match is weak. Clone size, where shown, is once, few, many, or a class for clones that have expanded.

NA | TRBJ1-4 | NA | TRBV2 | TGTGCCAGCAGAGGGTTTGCTAATGAAAAACTGTTTTTT | CASRGFANEKLFF
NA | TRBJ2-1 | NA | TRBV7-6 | TGTGCCAGCAGTTTTGGAGGGGCGAGGGATAATGAGCAGTTCTTC | CASSFGGARDNEQFF
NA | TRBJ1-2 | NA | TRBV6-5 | TGTGCCAGCGGACGGACTAACTATGGCTACACCTTC | CASGRTNYGYTF
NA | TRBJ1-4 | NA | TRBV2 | TGTGCCAGCGGCCCCCCGACAGCAACTAATGAAAAACTGTTTTTT | CASGPPTATNEKLFF
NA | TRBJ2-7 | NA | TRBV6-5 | TGTGCCAGCAGTTACACCGGGGCCTACGAGCAGTACTTC | CASSYTGAYEQYF
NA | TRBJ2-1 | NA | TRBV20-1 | TGCAGTGTCCCAGGCAATGAGCAGTTCTTC | CSVPGNEQFF
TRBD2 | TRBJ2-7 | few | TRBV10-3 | TGTGCCATCAGCCCGGGACTAGCGTTGTCCTACGAGCAGTACTTC | CAISPGLALSYEQYF
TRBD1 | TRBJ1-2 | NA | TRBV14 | TGTGCCAGCAGCCCCGGGACAGTCTATGGCTACACCTTC | CASSPGTVYGYTF
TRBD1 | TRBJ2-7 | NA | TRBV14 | TGTGCCAGCAGCCCCGGGGCGGCAGGGGGCTACGAGCAGTACTTC | CASSPGAAGGYEQYF
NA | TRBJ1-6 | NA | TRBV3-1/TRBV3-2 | TGTGCCAGCAGCCCATCCGGGGGCAATTCACCCCTCCACTTT | CASSPSGGNSPLHF
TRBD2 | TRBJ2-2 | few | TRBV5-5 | TGTGCCAGCAGCCTTAGCGGGGGGGCCGGCACCGGGGAGCTGTTTTTT | CASSLSGGAGTGELFF
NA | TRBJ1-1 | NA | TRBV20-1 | TGCAGTGCTAGTGTCGGGAGCACTGAAGCTTTCTTT | CSASVGSTEAFF
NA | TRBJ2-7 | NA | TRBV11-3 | TGTGCCAGTAGTACACGGTCCACCTACGAGCAGTACTTC | CASSTRSTYEQYF
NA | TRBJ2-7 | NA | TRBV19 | TGTGCCAGTAGTATGCTTGGAACGGGCGAGCAGTACTTC | CASSMLGTGEQYF
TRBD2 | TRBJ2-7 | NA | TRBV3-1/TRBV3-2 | TGTGCCAGCAGCCAAGAGAGTACAGCGGGGGACTACGAGCAGTACTTC | CASSQESTAGDYEQYF
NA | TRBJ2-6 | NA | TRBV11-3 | TGTGCCAGCAGCTTAGAGGAATCTGGGGCCAACGTCCTGACTTTC | CASSLEESGANVLTF
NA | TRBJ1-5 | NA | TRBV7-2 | TGTGCCAGCAGCTTCAGAGAGTTTCAGCCCCAGCATTTT | CASSFREFQPQHF
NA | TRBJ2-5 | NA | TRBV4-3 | TGCGCCAGCAGCCAGGGAGGTTTTTTGGGAGAGACCCAGTACTTC | CASSQGGFLGETQYF
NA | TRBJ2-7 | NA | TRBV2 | TGTGCCAGCAGTGAAAGTGACGAGCAGTACTTC | CASSESDEQYF
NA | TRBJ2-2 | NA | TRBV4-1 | TGCGCCAGCAGCCCCAAAGGCACCGGGGAGCTGTTTTTT | CASSPKGTGELFF
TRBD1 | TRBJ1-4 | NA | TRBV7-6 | TGTGCCAGCAGCAGCCGGGACAGGGGGCACACCGATAATGAAAAACTGTTTTTT | CASSSRDRGHTDNEKLFF
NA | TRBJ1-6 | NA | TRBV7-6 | TGTGCCAGCAGCTCACACCCGCCAGGGAGAGTTAATTCACCCCTCCACTTT | CASSSHPPGRVNSPLHF
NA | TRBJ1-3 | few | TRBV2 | TGTGCCAGCAGTGAAAGAGGGTCCGGAAACACCATATATTTT | CASSERGSGNTIYF
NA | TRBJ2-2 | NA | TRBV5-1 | TGCGCCAGCAGCCCCGACAGCGCTAACAGGGAGCTGTTTTTT | CASSPDSANRELFF
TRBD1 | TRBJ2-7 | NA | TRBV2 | TGTGCCAGCAGTGAACCGGACAGGGGGCACCACGAGCAGTACTTC | CASSEPDRGHHEQYF
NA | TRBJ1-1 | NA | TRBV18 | TGTGCCAGCTCACCACAGGCAGTTCATGAAGCTTTCTTT | CASSPQAVHEAFF
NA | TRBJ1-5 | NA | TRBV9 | TGTGCCAGCAGCGTTTCGTACGGAGATCAGCCCCAGCATTTT | CASSVSYGDQPQHF
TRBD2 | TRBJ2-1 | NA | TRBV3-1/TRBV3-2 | TGTGCCAGCAGCGATAGCGGGAGGGCCTGGGATGAGCAGTTCTTC | CASSDSGRAWDEQFF
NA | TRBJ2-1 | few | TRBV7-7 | TGTGCTAGCAGCCCCCAGGGATTTTCCTACAATGAGCAGTTCTTC | CASSPQGFSYNEQFF
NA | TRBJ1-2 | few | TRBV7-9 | TGTGCCAGCAGCTCTACGGCTAACTATGGCTACACCTTC | CASSSTANYGYTF
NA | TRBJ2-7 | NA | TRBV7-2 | TGTGCCAGCAGCTTAGTGGGCTTAGACGAGCAGTACTTC | CASSLVGLDEQYF
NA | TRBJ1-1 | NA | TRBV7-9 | TGTGCCAGCAGCTTGGCCAGTTCATCGGCTTTCTTT | CASSLASSSAFF
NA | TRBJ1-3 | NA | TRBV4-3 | TGCGCCAGCAGCCAATTGGCCCCGGGGTCCGCCGCCGGAAACACCATATATTTT | CASSQLAPGSAAGNTIYF
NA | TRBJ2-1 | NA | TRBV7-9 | TGTGCCAGCAGCTTCGAGGGGGCTAGCGGTTACAATGAGCAGTTCTTC | CASSFEGASGYNEQFF
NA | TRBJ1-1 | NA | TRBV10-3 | TGTGCCATCAGTGAGTCGGGAGGGGACACTGAAGCTTTCTTT | CAISESGGDTEAFF
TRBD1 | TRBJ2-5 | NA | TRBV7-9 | TGTGCCAGCAGCCCCCTAATTGCTGACAGGGCGTTCCAAGAGACCCAGTACTTC | CASSPLIADRAFQETQYF
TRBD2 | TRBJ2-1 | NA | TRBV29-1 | TGCAGCGCGCTAACTAGCGATCTACTGAATGAGCAGTTCTTC | CSALTSDLLNEQFF
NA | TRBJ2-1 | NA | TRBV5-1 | TGCGCCAGCAGCTTGCAATCAACAGGGTCCTACAATGAGCAGTTCTTC | CASSLQSTGSYNEQFF
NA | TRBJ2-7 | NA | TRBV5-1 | TGCGCCAGCAGCTTGGCCAGGCCACCCTACGAGCAGTACTTC | CASSLARPPYEQYF
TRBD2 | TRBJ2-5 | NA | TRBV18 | TGTGCCAGCTCACCTCGACTAGCTGGGGAGACCCAGTACTTC | CASSPRLAGETQYF
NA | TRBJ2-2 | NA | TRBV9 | TGTGCCAGCAGCGCCCGACCTGTCGGGGAGCTGTTTTTT | CASSARPVGELFF
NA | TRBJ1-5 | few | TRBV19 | TGTGCCAGCGGACCCGGGGGAGATCAGCCCCAGCATTTT | CASGPGGDQPQHF
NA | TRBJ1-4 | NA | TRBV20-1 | TGCAGTGCTAGTTACGGGACAACTAATGAAAAACTGTTTTTT | CSASYGTTNEKLFF